This T cell receptor beta chain was observed in a study of blood T cell repertoires in COVID-19. Study details: The study drew acute and convalescent COVID-19 samples from the United States, Italy and Spain. In each case, the material was cDNA or gDNA derived from T cells, B-cell-depleted T cells, or PBMCs.

The CDR3 loop spans 14 amino acids. Germline V lookup: CDR1 SGHDT, CDR2 YYEEEE. After removal of 2 bases from V and 6 bases from J, the junction contained 3 bases not matched to a gene. Per the study methods: Using reference gene primer amplification, nucleated cell counts were estimated. Assay: immunoSEQ multiplex PCR; the TCRdb copy retains only in-frame clones and omits some. V and J calls plus clone size are reproduced from that table; the DNA served to infer D and trimming. The sample records under 200,000 clones, roughly 83% being singletons. The receptor was isolated from a human donor in a cohort sampled during active COVID-19. V usage is TRBV5-6 and J usage is TRBJ2-1; 9 bases are a match to TRBD2. The sample comprised peripheral blood. This CDR3 is CASSFGLAINEQFF. In DNA, the CDR3 is TGTGCCAGCAGCTTCGGACTAGCGATCAATGAGCAGTTCTTC.